This is a list of T cell receptor beta chains from one sample in a study of cytomegalovirus exposure and HLA in healthy donors. Only in-frame clones appear in the TCRdb table, and some are missing; sequencing was by immunoSEQ multiplex PCR. The sample shows over 100,000 clones, approximately 80% of them seen only once. Sequencing was performed on PBMCs. The receptors derive from a female donor in good health and CMV-seronegative. The CDR3 runs from the conserved cysteine through the conserved F or W. D genes are given only for firm matches. Only part of the rows carry a size: once, few, many, or a class if the clone is expanded.

J,D,size,V,CDR3,DNA
TRBJ2-7,TRBD1,.,TRBV28,CASSPADRASYEQYF,TGTGCCAGCAGCCCAGCTGACAGGGCTTCCTACGAGCAGTACTTC
TRBJ2-6,.,.,TRBV5-1,CASRGSSGANVLTF,TGCGCCAGCAGGGGGAGCTCTGGGGCCAACGTCCTGACTTTC
TRBJ2-7,.,.,TRBV19,CASSIRQGPSYEQYF,TGTGCCAGTAGTATACGCCAGGGCCCTTCCTACGAGCAGTACTTC
TRBJ2-3,.,once,TRBV19,CASSPPGRDTQYF,TGTGCCAGTAGTCCCCCCGGCAGGGATACGCAGTATTTT
TRBJ1-1,TRBD1,.,TRBV5-6,CASSRDREVTEAFF,TGTGCCAGCAGCCGGGACAGGGAGGTCACTGAAGCTTTCTTT
TRBJ1-1,.,once,TRBV27,CASSSGAAPEAFF,TGTGCCAGCAGTTCAGGGGCGGCTCCGGAAGCTTTCTTT
TRBJ2-7,.,.,TRBV19,CASRYGPSYEQYF,TGTGCCAGTCGATACGGTCCATCCTACGAGCAGTACTTC
TRBJ1-6,TRBD1,.,TRBV6-6,CASSNRGRSPLHF,TGTGCCAGCAGTAACAGGGGCAGGTCACCCCTCCACTTT
TRBJ2-3,.,.,TRBV29-1,CSVEVPVLATDTQYF,TGCAGCGTTGAAGTACCGGTACTAGCAACAGATACGCAGTATTTT
TRBJ1-2,.,.,TRBV6-5,CASSYSGGGSYGYTF,TGTGCCAGCAGTTACTCTGGCGGGGGCAGCTATGGCTACACCTTC
TRBJ2-1,.,.,TRBV4-3,CASSQDLSHGSSYNEQFF,TGCGCCAGCAGCCAAGATTTATCTCACGGGAGCTCCTACAATGAGCAGTTCTTC
TRBJ2-3,.,few,TRBV7-6,CASSRGVDTQYF,TGTGCCAGCAGCCGGGGAGTAGATACGCAGTATTTT
TRBJ2-7,TRBD2,.,TRBV4-1,CASSLNLAGAYEQYF,TGCGCCAGCAGCCTAAATCTAGCGGGAGCATACGAGCAGTACTTC
TRBJ1-3,.,.,TRBV11-2,CASSLEGSYSGNTIYF,TGTGCCAGCAGCTTAGAGGGCAGTTACTCTGGAAACACCATATATTTT
TRBJ2-3,TRBD2,.,TRBV29-1,CSVVGTSGSTDTQYF,TGCAGCGTTGTGGGGACTAGCGGGAGTACAGATACGCAGTATTTT
TRBJ2-3,TRBD2,.,TRBV11-3,CASSPASGRTDTQYF,TGTGCCAGCAGCCCGGCTAGCGGGAGAACAGATACGCAGTATTTT
TRBJ1-5,.,.,TRBV15,CATSSPHTVNQPQHF,TGTGCCACCAGCAGCCCACATACCGTGAATCAGCCCCAGCATTTT
TRBJ2-1,.,.,TRBV27,CASSLTPTGSYNEQFF,TGTGCCAGCAGTTTAACCCCGACGGGCTCCTACAATGAGCAGTTCTTC
TRBJ2-1,.,once,TRBV15,CATRRRVGGLAGDEQFF,TGTGCCACCAGGCGTCGTGTGGGGGGGCTAGCTGGAGATGAGCAGTTCTTC
TRBJ2-5,TRBD2,.,TRBV9,CASSVGTSGSRETQYF,TGTGCCAGCAGCGTAGGGACTAGCGGGAGTAGAGAGACCCAGTACTTC
TRBJ2-2,TRBD1,.,TRBV4-3,CASSQEGQGANTGELFF,TGCGCCAGCAGCCAAGAAGGACAGGGAGCGAACACCGGGGAGCTGTTTTTT
TRBJ2-7,.,.,TRBV6-1,CASRETHSYEQYF,TGTGCCAGCAGGGAGACCCACTCCTACGAGCAGTACTTC
TRBJ2-2,TRBD2,.,TRBV4-1,CASSQGGLAGVGTGELFF,TGCGCCAGCAGCCAGGGGGGACTAGCGGGAGTCGGGACCGGGGAGCTGTTTTTT
TRBJ2-7,TRBD2,few,TRBV4-3,CASSQDRMLAGGSYEQYF,TGCGCCAGCAGCCAAGATAGGATGCTAGCGGGAGGGTCCTACGAGCAGTACTTC
TRBJ2-1,.,.,TRBV21-1,CASEPPWKSTGGSEQFF,TGTGCCAGCGAACCCCCATGGAAGTCGACCGGGGGTAGTGAGCAGTTCTTC
TRBJ2-7,TRBD1,.,TRBV4-1,CASSQDDGTAYEQYF,TGCGCCAGCAGCCAGGACGATGGGACAGCGTACGAGCAGTACTTC
TRBJ2-7,TRBD1,.,TRBV19,CASIPRDRDFYEQYF,TGTGCCAGTATTCCCCGGGACAGGGACTTCTACGAGCAGTACTTC
TRBJ2-1,.,.,TRBV10-3,CAIREAATHYNEQFF,TGTGCCATCAGAGAAGCGGCCACTCACTACAATGAGCAGTTCTTC
TRBJ1-1,TRBD1,few,TRBV18,CASSPDRVDGNTEAFF,TGTGCCAGCTCACCCGACAGGGTTGATGGGAACACTGAAGCTTTCTTT
TRBJ1-2,TRBD1,.,TRBV7-2,CASSPGQFHNGYTF,TGTGCCAGCAGCCCGGGACAGTTTCATAATGGCTACACCTTC
TRBJ2-1,TRBD2,.,TRBV5-6,CASSLQGLAYNEQFF,TGTGCCAGCAGCCTGCAGGGACTAGCCTACAATGAGCAGTTCTTC
TRBJ2-7,TRBD1,.,TRBV5-6,CASSSTGTGIYEQYF,TGTGCCAGCAGCTCGACGGGGACAGGGATCTACGAGCAGTACTTC
TRBJ1-5,.,.,TRBV4-1,CASSLTGVGSLEPQHF,TGCGCCAGCAGCTTGACCGGGGTAGGGTCCCTAGAGCCCCAGCATTTT
TRBJ2-1,.,.,TRBV27,CASSWEFSYNEQFF,TGTGCCAGCAGTTGGGAGTTCTCCTACAATGAGCAGTTCTTC
TRBJ1-5,.,.,TRBV7-2,CASSSYFGQPQHF,TGTGCCAGCAGCTCCTACTTCGGGCAGCCCCAGCATTTT
TRBJ2-7,.,.,TRBV7-3,CASSLTTSYEQYF,TGTGCCAGCAGCTTAACGACTAGCTACGAGCAGTACTTC
TRBJ2-5,TRBD2,.,TRBV15,CATSRNSGRVPQETQYF,TGTGCCACCAGCAGAAATAGCGGGAGGGTACCCCAAGAGACCCAGTACTTC
TRBJ2-7,TRBD2,.,TRBV5-4,CASRSSGRGDEQYF,TGTGCCAGCAGGTCTAGCGGGAGAGGCGACGAGCAGTACTTC
TRBJ1-5,.,.,TRBV5-1,CASSLGGGYSNQPQHF,TGCGCCAGCAGCTTGGGAGGGGGTTATAGCAATCAGCCCCAGCATTTT
TRBJ2-7,.,.,TRBV29-1,CSVGRIYEQYF,TGCAGCGTTGGGAGAATATACGAGCAGTACTTC
TRBJ2-7,.,.,TRBV7-2,CASSLSGTYEQYF,TGTGCCAGCAGCCTTAGCGGAACCTACGAGCAGTACTTC
TRBJ2-7,.,.,TRBV6-5,CASSSTRRDTSYEQYF,TGTGCCAGCAGTTCCACTCGACGGGACACCTCCTACGAGCAGTACTTC
TRBJ2-7,TRBD1,.,TRBV6-1,CASSDQGASEQYF,TGTGCCAGCAGTGACCAGGGGGCCTCCGAGCAGTACTTC
TRBJ2-7,.,.,TRBV7-9,CSSSPIIPGANYEQYF,TGTTCCAGCAGCCCCATCATCCCGGGAGCGAACTACGAGCAGTACTTC
TRBJ2-1,.,.,TRBV5-1,CASSTRWGDRNEQFF,TGCGCCAGCAGCACGAGGTGGGGCGACCGCAATGAGCAGTTCTTC
TRBJ2-7,TRBD1,.,TRBV27,CASSPGQGLPGSYEQYF,TGTGCCAGCAGCCCCGGACAGGGCCTACCGGGCTCCTACGAGCAGTACTTC
TRBJ1-3,TRBD1,.,TRBV6-1,CASSRTGNSGNTIYF,TGTGCCAGCAGTAGGACAGGGAACTCTGGAAACACCATATATTTT
TRBJ1-1,.,few,TRBV28,CASSLFAGRNTEAFF,TGTGCCAGCAGTTTATTCGCGGGGAGGAACACTGAAGCTTTCTTT
TRBJ2-1,.,.,TRBV2,CASSAYYNEQFF,TGTGCCAGCAGTGCCTACTACAATGAGCAGTTCTTC
TRBJ2-7,TRBD1,.,TRBV5-1,CASRRDSTPSYEQYF,TGCGCCAGCAGAAGGGACAGCACCCCCTCCTACGAGCAGTACTTC
TRBJ2-1,TRBD1,.,TRBV7-9,CSSSRQGSEQFF,TGTTCCAGCAGCCGACAGGGGAGTGAGCAGTTCTTC
TRBJ1-3,.,.,TRBV5-1,CASSSQGWGNTIYF,TGCGCCAGCAGCTCCCAGGGGTGGGGAAACACCATATATTTT
TRBJ1-2,.,.,TRBV5-5,CASSLATTGDYGYTF,TGTGCCAGCAGCTTGGCCACGACAGGCGATTATGGCTACACCTTC
TRBJ1-5,TRBD1,.,TRBV14,CASSQKGAGQPQHF,TGTGCCAGCAGCCAAAAGGGGGCGGGGCAGCCCCAGCATTTT
TRBJ2-7,.,.,TRBV14,CASSHLVRGEQYF,TGTGCCAGCAGCCACCTCGTAAGGGGCGAGCAGTACTTC
TRBJ1-4,.,.,TRBV28,CASRGTSPPLFF,TGTGCCAGCAGGGGGACTTCCCCCCCGCTGTTTTTT
TRBJ1-5,.,.,TRBV28,CASSSPNNQPQHF,TGTGCCAGCAGTTCCCCAAACAATCAGCCCCAGCATTTT
TRBJ2-7,.,.,TRBV5-6,CASSLTLGLHSYEQYF,TGTGCCAGCAGCTTGACTTTAGGACTCCACTCCTACGAGCAGTACTTC
TRBJ2-1,.,.,TRBV2,CASRLAHEQFF,TGTGCCAGCAGGTTAGCCCATGAGCAGTTCTTC